These T cell receptor beta chains were read from a single sample in a study of T cell repertoires in cytomegalovirus infection. TCRdb re-called the reads with MiXCR, one entry per CDR3 protein. In the table there are about 740,000 distinct CDR3 sequences, roughly 36% of which are singletons. Sequencing was carried out using PBMCs. The receptors were gathered from a human donor in good health (CMV status not recorded). Some clones in this sample may be carry-over from other donors' samples. CDR3s include the opening cysteine and the closing phenylalanine or tryptophan. Fields, in order: D gene, CDR3 length, V gene, J gene, clone size, CDR3 protein, CDR3 DNA. D genes are given only for firm matches. Expanded clones get a size class; other rows say once, few or many, or leave the size out.

-	11	TRBV30	TRBJ2-1	-	CAWTDGNEQFF	TGTGCCTGGACGGACGGAAATGAGCAGTTCTTC
-	15	TRBV7-9	TRBJ2-1	-	CASSLAEGLNNEQFF	TGTGCCAGCAGCTTAGCCGAGGGCTTGAACAATGAGCAGTTCTTC
TRBD1	17	TRBV7-9	TRBJ1-3	-	CAGSSSPQGSSGNTIYF	TGTGCCGGAAGTTCCAGTCCACAGGGGAGCTCTGGAAACACCATATATTTT
-	16	TRBV20-1	TRBJ2-3	few	CSARGAGHTSTDTQYF	TGCAGTGCTAGAGGAGCGGGACACACTAGCACAGATACGCAGTATTTT
-	14	TRBV28	TRBJ1-5	-	CASSWKASNQPQHF	TGTGCCAGCAGTTGGAAAGCTAGCAATCAGCCCCAGCATTTT
TRBD2	15	TRBV19	TRBJ2-1	few	CASSLAGEDYNEQFF	TGTGCCAGTAGCCTAGCGGGCGAAGACTACAATGAGCAGTTCTTC
TRBD2	15	TRBV12-3/TRBV12-4	TRBJ2-3	-	CATSGPGGYTDTQYF	TGTGCCACCTCCGGCCCGGGGGGATACACAGATACGCAGTATTTT
-	16	TRBV28	TRBJ1-2	few	CASSLFPTIRGYGYTF	TGTGCCAGCAGTTTATTTCCGACCATCCGGGGCTATGGCTACACCTTC
-	12	TRBV6-8	TRBJ2-3	few	CASKGSDRSPYF	TGTGCCAGCAAGGGCAGCGATCGGAGTCCGTATTTT
-	16	TRBV12-3/TRBV12-4	TRBJ1-5	-	CASNPQGGQSNQPQHF	TGTGCCAGCAATCCTCAAGGAGGACAAAGCAATCAGCCCCAGCATTTT
-	12	TRBV12-3/TRBV12-4	TRBJ1-3	few	CASAFPGNTIYF	TGTGCCAGCGCCTTCCCTGGAAACACCATATATTTT
-	14	TRBV7-8	TRBJ1-1	-	CASSSAGKGVEALF	TGTGCCAGCAGCTCGGCCGGGAAGGGGGTTGAAGCTCTCTTT
TRBD1	14	TRBV5-1	TRBJ2-7	-	CASSLADRGSEQYF	TGCGCCAGCAGCTTGGCTGACAGGGGTAGCGAGCAGTACTTC
-	16	TRBV6-8	TRBJ2-2	-	CASRRAGWQNTGELFF	TGTGCCAGCAGAAGGGCAGGGTGGCAGAACACCGGGGAGCTGTTTTTT
TRBD1	18	TRBV7-3	TRBJ1-1	few	CASSSQPGQGHMNTEAFF	TGTGCCAGCAGCTCACAACCGGGACAGGGGCATATGAACACTGAAGCTTTCTTT
-	13	TRBV19	TRBJ1-5	-	CASSIHQGQPQHF	TGTGCCAGTAGTATACATCAGGGCCAGCCCCAGCATTTT
-	13	TRBV7-2	TRBJ2-7	many	CASSLTPAAEQYF	TGTGCCAGCAGCTTAACGCCGGCGGCCGAGCAGTACTTC
TRBD1	18	TRBV7-9	TRBJ1-1	few	CASSSDWSRSWDSTEAFF	TGTGCCAGCAGCTCGGATTGGAGTCGGTCGTGGGACAGCACTGAAGCTTTCTTT
-	12	TRBV7-8	TRBJ2-1	-	CASSWVGNEQFF	TGTGCCAGCAGCTGGGTGGGGAATGAGCAGTTCTTC
-	14	TRBV20-1	TRBJ1-5	-	CSASRGRENQPQHF	TGCAGTGCCTCTCGTGGTCGGGAGAATCAGCCCCAGCATTTT
TRBD1	17	TRBV28	TRBJ1-5	-	CASSFHRGRVSNQPQHF	TGTGCCAGCAGTTTTCACAGGGGGCGGGTGAGCAATCAGCCCCAGCATTTT
-	15	TRBV28	TRBJ2-5	-	CASSSPGQKQETQYF	TGTGCCAGCAGCTCGCCCGGACAGAAACAAGAGACCCAGTACTTC
-	12	TRBV20-1	TRBJ2-7	few	CSARTSAYEQYF	TGCAGTGCTAGAACGAGCGCCTACGAGCAGTACTTC
-	14	TRBV7-2	TRBJ2-3	few	CASSFRGDTDTQYF	TGTGCCAGCAGCTTTCGCGGGGACACAGATACGCAGTATTTT
-	13	TRBV29-1	TRBJ2-5	-	CSVEVTGRETQYF	TGCAGCGTTGAGGTTACAGGACGAGAGACCCAGTACTTC
TRBD1	16	TRBV7-2	TRBJ1-6	few	CASSLRGDRFNSPLHF	TGTGCCAGCAGCTTACGGGGGGACAGATTTAATTCACCCCTCCACTTT
TRBD1	16	TRBV7-8	TRBJ1-2	many	CASSLPSRDRVYGYTF	TGTGCCAGCAGCTTACCCTCCCGGGACAGAGTTTATGGCTACACCTTC
-	14	TRBV28	TRBJ2-3	few	CASSFGGIADTQYF	TGTGCCAGCAGTTTTGGTGGGATCGCAGATACGCAGTATTTT
-	15	TRBV6-8	TRBJ2-7	-	CASSYSRQGSYEQYF	TGTGCCAGCAGTTACTCGAGGCAGGGATCCTACGAGCAGTACTTC
-	12	TRBV29-1	TRBJ1-4	-	CSVESDDEKLFF	TGCAGCGTTGAATCAGACGATGAAAAACTGTTTTTT
-	15	TRBV7-9	TRBJ1-6	few	CASSLAMGIDSPLHF	TGTGCCAGCAGCTTAGCGATGGGGATTGATTCACCCCTCCACTTT
-	17	TRBV12-3/TRBV12-4	TRBJ2-1	-	CASSFQISIPSHNEQFF	TGTGCCAGCAGTTTCCAGATTTCTATCCCCTCCCACAATGAGCAGTTCTTC
TRBD1	15	TRBV2	TRBJ1-5	-	CASSGQGLSNQPQHF	TGTGCCAGCAGTGGACAGGGGTTAAGCAATCAGCCCCAGCATTTT
-	15	TRBV5-1	TRBJ1-3	once	CASSLSGVSVNTIYF	TGCGCCAGCAGTTTGTCAGGGGTTTCTGTAAACACCATATATTTT
-	15	TRBV7-2	TRBJ2-7	few	CASSLVTDSSYEQYF	TGTGCCAGCAGCTTAGTAACGGACTCCTCCTACGAGCAGTACTTC
-	17	TRBV15	TRBJ1-1	-	CATSRTSIGRVLTEAFF	TGTGCCACCAGCAGGACGTCTATCGGCAGGGTCTTGACTGAAGCTTTCTTT
TRBD1	16	TRBV20-1	TRBJ1-4	-	CSARGAGQPTNEKLFF	TGCAGTGCTAGGGGCGCGGGACAGCCAACTAATGAAAAACTGTTTTTT
-	15	TRBV10-3	TRBJ1-2	few	CAITPSGTSNYGYTF	TGTGCCATCACCCCAAGTGGTACCTCTAACTATGGCTACACCTTC
-	14	TRBV19	TRBJ1-3	-	CASSIGGRGNTIYF	TGTGCCAGTAGTATAGGTGGCAGAGGAAACACCATATATTTT
TRBD2	16	TRBV7-2	TRBJ2-3	many	CASSFPSGLSTDTQYF	TGTGCCAGCAGCTTCCCTAGCGGGTTGAGCACAGATACGCAGTATTTT
TRBD1	14	TRBV7-6	TRBJ1-4	once	CASSPTPTGEKLFF	TGTGCTAGCAGCCCAACTCCGACAGGGGAAAAACTGTTTTTT
TRBD2	15	TRBV27	TRBJ2-1	few	CASARPGTSGGGQFF	TGTGCCAGCGCCCGCCCCGGGACTAGCGGGGGGGGGCAGTTCTTC
TRBD1	14	TRBV28	TRBJ2-7	-	CASSSRQGISEQYF	TGTGCCAGCAGTTCGCGACAGGGTATAAGCGAGCAGTACTTC
-	14	TRBV7-9	TRBJ2-6	few	CASEGGVGANVLTF	TGTGCCAGCGAGGGGGGGGTAGGGGCCAACGTCCTGACTTTC
TRBD2	16	TRBV28	TRBJ2-5	-	CASSLWGLASKETQYF	TGTGCCAGCAGTTTATGGGGACTAGCCTCCAAAGAGACCCAGTACTTC
-	11	TRBV3-1	TRBJ2-5	-	CASSQVATQYF	TGTGCCAGCAGCCAAGTAGCGACCCAGTACTTC
TRBD2	13	TRBV29-1	TRBJ2-7	-	CSVESGEGYEQYF	TGCAGCGTTGAGTCGGGGGAGGGTTACGAGCAGTACTTC
TRBD1	15	TRBV5-6	TRBJ1-1	-	CASSLTGLEDTEAFF	TGTGCCAGCAGCCTGACAGGGTTGGAGGACACTGAAGCTTTCTTT
-	14	TRBV10-3	TRBJ1-5	-	CATTPTGNGQPQHF	TGTGCCACGACACCCACAGGGAACGGTCAGCCCCAGCATTTT
-	14	TRBV27	TRBJ2-2	-	CASCLYTNTGDMFF	TGTGCCAGCTGTTTGTACACGAACACCGGGGATATGTTTTTT
TRBD2	16	TRBV7-2	TRBJ2-5	-	CASSLELAGPQETQYF	TGTGCCAGCAGCTTAGAACTAGCGGGGCCACAAGAGACCCAGTACTTC
-	15	TRBV7-6	TRBJ2-3	-	CASKLTPWDEDTQYF	TGTGCCAGTAAGCTTACGCCCTGGGACGAAGATACGCAGTATTTT
-	16	TRBV7-8	TRBJ1-1	many	CASSLGRRGENTEAFF	TGTGCCAGCAGCTTAGGTCGGAGGGGCGAGAACACTGAAGCTTTCTTT
-	14	TRBV4-1	TRBJ2-2	-	CASSQGGNTGEMFF	TGCGCAAGCAGCCAAGGGGGGAACACCGGGGAGATGTTTTTT
-	14	TRBV7-2	TRBJ2-5	-	CASTGGRHQETQYF	TGTGCCAGCACCGGAGGACGTCACCAAGAGACCCAGTACTTC